These 14 T cell receptor beta chains originate from one sample sequenced in a study of blood T cell repertoires in COVID-19. Generated by immunoSEQ multiplex PCR, the TCRdb table keeps only in-frame clones and is missing some. Of about 15,000 clones listed, approximately 80% are singletons. Source material: peripheral blood. These receptors originate from a man aged 40-49 years with active or convalescent COVID-19.

The gene calls are TRBV15 and TRBJ2-2, with a tentative D call TRBD1 (6 bases). The germline V gene encodes CDR1 LNHNV and CDR2 YYDKDF (reference sequence). CDR3 size: 15 residues. Deletions cut 9 bases from V and 5 bases from J, with 19 bases between. In nucleotides, the CDR3 is TGTGCCACAGCCCAGGGGCCCTCGAGGACCGGGGAGCTGTTTTTT. This translates into CATAQGPSRTGELFF.

The rearrangement uses TRBV7-3 and TRBJ2-1, with 13 bases identical to TRBD2. V lost 5 bases to trimming and J lost 6 bases; unmatched junction nucleotides: 16. Per the germline V gene, CDR1 is SGHTA and CDR2 is FQGTGA. The CDR3 extends over 19 amino acids. CDR3 protein: CASSPQGSGTSGKVNEQFF. In nucleotides, the CDR3 is TGTGCCAGCAGCCCACAGGGCTCGGGGACTAGCGGGAAAGTCAATGAGCAGTTCTTC.

This clone was counted a few times. This chain links TRBV15 with TRBJ2-7; 13 nucleotides line up with TRBD2. Germline V gene sequence: CDR1 LNHNV, CDR2 YYDKDF (reference sequence). With V trimmed by 2 bases and J by 7 bases, 8 bases remained unmatched. The CDR3 covers 16 residues. This chain's CDR3 is CATSRKRTSGSHEQYF. CDR3 nucleotides: TGTGCCACCAGCAGAAAACGGACTAGCGGGAGTCATGAGCAGTACTTC.

The genes are TRBV9 and TRBJ2-5; 12 bases map to TRBD2. J gave up 1 base and V 4 bases, and 5 bases lay outside the gene matches. The length of the CDR3 is 16 residues. CDR1 SGDLS and CDR2 YYNGEE come from the germline V gene. Here the CDR3 reads CASSPRLAGVQETQYF. The CDR3 nucleotides are TGTGCCAGCAGCCCTAGACTAGCGGGAGTCCAAGAGACCCAGTACTTC.

This rearrangement joins TRBV4-3 to TRBJ2-1, with 14 bases that match TRBD2. J gave up 6 bases and V 4 bases, and 5 bases lay outside the gene matches. From germline, CDR1 is LGHNA and CDR2 YSLEER. The CDR3 length is 16 residues. In DNA form, the CDR3 reads TGCGCCAGCAGCCGGGGACTAGCGGGAGTCTTCAATGAGCAGTTCTTC. It translates to CASSRGLAGVFNEQFF.

The V and J genes are TRBV13 and TRBJ2-2, with 8 bases fitting TRBD1. The J segment lost 6 bases and the V segment lost 2 bases, leaving 8 bases of the junction unmatched. CDR3 size: 16 residues. From germline, CDR1 is PRHDT and CDR2 FYEKMQ (reference sequence). CDR3: CASSLQGAEPAGELFF. The CDR3 region has the DNA TGTGCCAGCAGCTTACAGGGGGCTGAACCGGCCGGGGAGCTGTTTTTT.

The chain joins TRBV4-1 to TRBJ1-6, with D maybe TRBD1 (6 bases). Germline values: CDR1 MGHRA, CDR2 YSYEKL. This CDR3 spans 13 amino acids. Trimming stripped 5 bases from V and 12 bases from J, with 14 bases between. The CDR3 nucleotides are TGCGCCAGCAGCAGAGGCCAGGGGAGACCCCTCCACTTT. This sequence encodes CASSRGQGRPLHF.

The rearrangement uses TRBV4-1 and TRBJ1-2; no reliable D call. Per germline, CDR1 MGHRA and CDR2 YSYEKL. Trimming removed 1 base at V and 4 bases at J, with 10 bases between. CDR3 length: 14 amino acids. The CDR3 region has the DNA TGCGCCAGCAGCCAAGTGAGAGGGTTCTATGGCTACACCTTC. Amino acid sequence: CASSQVRGFYGYTF.

The table lists this clone with a few counts. The CDR3 bases are TGTGCCAGCAGCCCCGACAGGGGGTCCCACGAGCAGTACTTC. Residues: CASSPDRGSHEQYF. The chain couples TRBV9 to TRBJ2-7; 9 positions match TRBD1. The ends lost 4 bases at V and 5 bases at J; junction bases unmatched: 7. Germline CDR1 reads SGDLS; CDR2 reads YYNGEE. The CDR3 has 14 amino acids.

Only one count was recorded for this clone. The rearrangement joins TRBV29-1 to TRBJ2-7, with 12 bases lining up with TRBD2. The CDR3 sequence is 13 residues long. The germline gives CDR1 SQVTM, CDR2 ANQGSEA. Losses at the gene ends were 6 bases for V and 4 bases for J; bases not matched to a gene: 4. For the CDR3, the DNA is TGCAGCGTAGGACTAGCGGGGCCGTACGAGCAGTACTTC. This encodes CSVGLAGPYEQYF.

This clone was seen a single time. The chain is built from TRBV7-2 and TRBJ2-7; tentatively, D is TRBD1 (6 bases). Trimming took off 6 bases at V and 0 bases at J, with 15 bases between the two ends. Germline loops: CDR1 SGHTA, CDR2 FQGNSA. The CDR3 has 15 residues. This CDR3 is CASRSGDKSSYEQYF. CDR3 DNA sequence: TGTGCCAGCAGGTCAGGGGACAAGAGCTCCTACGAGCAGTACTTC. The whole variable domain, remainder taken from reference TRBV7-2 and TRBJ2-7, is GAGVSQSPSNKVTEKGKDVELRCDPISGHTALYWYRQSLGQGLEFLIYFQGNSAPDKSGLPSDRFSAERTGGSVSTLTIQRTQQEDSAVYLCASRSGDKSSYEQYFGPGTRLTVT.

The chain links TRBV27 to TRBJ2-7; D is perhaps TRBD1 (6 bases). Trimming shortened V by 0 bases and J by 2 bases, and 14 bases separated the two germline ends. The germline gives CDR1 MNHEY, CDR2 SMNVEV (reference sequence). The CDR3 is 16 amino acids. DNA for the CDR3: TGTGCCAGCAGTTTATCCTTAAGGACAGTAGCCTACGAGCAGTACTTC. This encodes CASSLSLRTVAYEQYF.

This sequence joins TRBV7-2 and TRBJ2-3, with 9 bases lining up with TRBD1. Germline V gene data show CDR1 as SGHTA and CDR2 as FQGNSA. V was pared by 3 bases and J by 3 bases, with 7 bases of the junction left unmatched. CDR3 length equals 16 residues. The CDR3 DNA follows: TGTGCCAGCAGCTTCCGGGGGACAGGGAGTACAGATACGCAGTATTTT. The encoded protein is CASSFRGTGSTDTQYF.

The chain recombines TRBV7-3 with TRBJ2-5; TRBD2 aligns across 9 bases. Trimming cost V 2 bases and J 5 bases; bases outside gene matches: 6. Looked up from germline, CDR1 is SGHTA and CDR2 is FQGTGA. This CDR3 contains 15 residues. CDR3 nucleotide sequence: TGTGCCAGCAGCTTAGCGGGGGGGCGGATCGAGACCCAGTACTTC. The encoded protein is CASSLAGGRIETQYF.